The clone carrying this T cell receptor (beta chain) was detected ten times or more. Its specificity is not known. This sample is drawn from a study of T cells in Graves' hyperthyroidism and ophthalmopathy. Study-level points and caveats: Most clonotypes expanded in the thyroid (above 0.001) were also present in blood.

V lost 4 bases and J lost 9; bases outside the gene matches: 12. This CDR3 has 16 amino acids. Germline loops: CDR1 MDHEN, CDR2 SYDVKM. With a duration under 2 months, the hyperthyroidism was newly diagnosed in patients aged 18 to 65. Diagnoses rested on clinical symptoms, serum thyroxine and TRAb, thyroid ultrasound and orbital computed tomography. Amplification targeted TCR beta CDR3 regions from RNA transcripts. The HTBI set primed first-round TCR CDR3 RT-PCR. TCRdb re-called the multiplex PCR reads through MiXCR, storing one row per CDR3 protein. This table has 550,000 to 650,000 distinct CDR3 sequences, approximately 13% appearing once.

The sequenced sample was blood. This TCR was sampled from a woman aged 25-40 years with Graves' hyperthyroidism that later progressed to Graves' ophthalmopathy. The chain joins TRBV28 to TRBJ2-1, with 10 bases lining up with TRBD2. Written as DNA, the CDR3 is TGTGCCAGCAGTTCGCCCGGGACTAGCGCCGTCGGTGAGCAGTTCTTC. This sequence encodes CASSSPGTSAVGEQFF.